This T cell receptor (beta chain) derives from a study of beta chain features in type 1 diabetes. Concerning this clone itself: As yet, its antigen is unknown. Here the CDR3 omits its conserved ending phenylalanine or tryptophan, so a read error is the likely source. It is unclear where the CDR3 begins or ends on the DNA, so no DNA is shown, and the CDR3 is as TCRdb lists it.

The CDR3 has 12 residues if both end residues are counted. Whole-study findings and limits: Across all four CD4+ subsets, people with type 1 diabetes showed modestly shorter TCRB CDR3s. Comparison showed that naive, central memory and Treg TCRB repertoires appeared more similar among patients than among healthy donors.

Of the isolated RNA, all was reverse transcribed, and so the sequenced material was expressed TCRB transcripts. Naive, central memory and regulatory T cell samples averaged approximately 3.8 million reads. Data came from immunoSEQ multiplex PCR; TCRdb stores just in-frame clones and leaves some out. The sample comprises 350,000 to 400,000 clones, around an eighth of which are singletons, and 0.01% rests with the top ten. The genes are TRBV21-1 and TRBJ1-5; the table's D call of TRBD1 was not tested on the DNA. TRBV21-1 is a pseudogene locus. Sequencing was done on a sample of naive CD4+ T cells from blood. The TCR sequence derives from a woman aged 18-29 years with type 1 diabetes. The CDR3: CASTFAGDRVRL.